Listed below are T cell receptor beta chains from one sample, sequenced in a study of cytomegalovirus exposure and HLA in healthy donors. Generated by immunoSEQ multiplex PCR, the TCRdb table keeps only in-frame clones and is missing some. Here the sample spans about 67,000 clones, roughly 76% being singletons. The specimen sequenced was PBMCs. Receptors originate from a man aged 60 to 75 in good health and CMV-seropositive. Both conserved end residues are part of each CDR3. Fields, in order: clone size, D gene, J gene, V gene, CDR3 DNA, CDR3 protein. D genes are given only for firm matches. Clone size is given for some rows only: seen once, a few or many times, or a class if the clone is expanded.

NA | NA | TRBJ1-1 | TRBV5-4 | TGTGCCAGCAGCTTGAACAGAGAACAAGCTTTCTTT | CASSLNREQAFF
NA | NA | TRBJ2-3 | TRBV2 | TGTGCCAGCAGTGGGAATCAGGGCGATACGCAGTATTTT | CASSGNQGDTQYF
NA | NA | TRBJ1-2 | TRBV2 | TGTGCCAGCGTTAACAGGGATATGGGCTATGGCTACACCTTC | CASVNRDMGYGYTF
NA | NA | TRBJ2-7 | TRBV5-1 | TGCGCCAGCAGCCCGGACAGCAATACCTACGAGCAGTACTTC | CASSPDSNTYEQYF
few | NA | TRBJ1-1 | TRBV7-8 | TGTGCCAGCAGCCAAAATCTGGACAGACTGAACACTGAAGCTTTCTTT | CASSQNLDRLNTEAFF
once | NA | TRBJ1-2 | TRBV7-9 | TGTGCCAGCAGCTTAGCCTACCTCAACTATGGCTACACCTTC | CASSLAYLNYGYTF
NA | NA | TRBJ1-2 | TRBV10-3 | TGTGCCATCAGTGAGTCGACGGAGGGGTATGGCTACACCTTC | CAISESTEGYGYTF
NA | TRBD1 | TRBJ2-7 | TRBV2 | TGTGCCAGCAGACCCGACAGGGGGCCCTCCTACGAGCAGTACTTC | CASRPDRGPSYEQYF
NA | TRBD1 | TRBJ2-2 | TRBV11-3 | TGTGCCAGCAGCTCCGACCGGGACAGGGGAGGCGGGGAGCTGTTTTTT | CASSSDRDRGGGELFF
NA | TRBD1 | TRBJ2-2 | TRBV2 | TGTGCCAGCAGGGGACAGGGTGCCGGGGAGCTGTTTTTT | CASRGQGAGELFF
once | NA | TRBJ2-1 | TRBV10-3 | TGTGCCATCAGTGAGTCCCGGGGGGCGAGAGGATACAATGAGCAGTTCTTC | CAISESRGARGYNEQFF
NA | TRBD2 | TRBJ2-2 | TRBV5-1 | TGCGCCAGCAGCGCTAGCGGGGCTGTCACCGGGGAGCTGTTTTTT | CASSASGAVTGELFF
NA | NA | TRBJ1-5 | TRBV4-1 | TGCGCCAGCAGCCAAGATGTAGGGAGAGGAGGCAATCAGCCCCAGCATTTT | CASSQDVGRGGNQPQHF
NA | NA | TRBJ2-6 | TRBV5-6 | TGTGCCAGCAGCGAGGGTTGGTTTGGGGCCAACGTCCTGACTTTC | CASSEGWFGANVLTF
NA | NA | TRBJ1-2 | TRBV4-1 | TGCGCCAGCAGCTACGGACAGCGCAATCCTAACTATGGCTACACCTTC | CASSYGQRNPNYGYTF
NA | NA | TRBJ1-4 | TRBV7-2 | TGTGCCAGCAGCATACAGGGTCTCCCTAATGAAAAACTGTTTTTT | CASSIQGLPNEKLFF
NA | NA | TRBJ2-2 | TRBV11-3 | TGTGCCAGCAGCTTAAACACGTTAGCAGCCACCGGGGAGCTGTTTTTT | CASSLNTLAATGELFF
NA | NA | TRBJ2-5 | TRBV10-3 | TGTGCCATCAGTGACTTGATGGAGCCCCGGACCCAGTACTTC | CAISDLMEPRTQYF
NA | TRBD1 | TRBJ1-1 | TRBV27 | TGTGCCAGCAGTTTGGGACAGGGATTTCGCACTGAAGCTTTCTTT | CASSLGQGFRTEAFF
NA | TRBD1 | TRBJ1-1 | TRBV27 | TGTGCCAGCAGTTTGCTAGGACAGGGACCGAACACTGAAGCTTTCTTT | CASSLLGQGPNTEAFF
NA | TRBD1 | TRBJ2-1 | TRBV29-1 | TGCAGCGTTGAATTAGTAGGGACAGGGGATTTCAATGAGCAGTTCTTC | CSVELVGTGDFNEQFF
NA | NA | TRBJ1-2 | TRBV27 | TGTGCCAGCATGACCCTCGGGGGAAAGACATATGGCTACACCTTC | CASMTLGGKTYGYTF
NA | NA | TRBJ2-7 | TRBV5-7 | TGTGCCAGCAGCGGGTGGGCCACACAGGGCCACGAGCAGTACTTC | CASSGWATQGHEQYF
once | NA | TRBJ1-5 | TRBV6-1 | TGTGCCAGCAGTAGGGACTCTAATAGCAATCAGCCCCAGCATTTT | CASSRDSNSNQPQHF
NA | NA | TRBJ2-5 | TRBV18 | TGTGCCAGCTCACCACCTCGGGGGGCCGAAGAGACCCAGTACTTC | CASSPPRGAEETQYF
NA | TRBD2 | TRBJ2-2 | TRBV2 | TGTGCCAGCAGTTTACTAGCGGGGGCGAACACCGGGGAGCTGTTTTTT | CASSLLAGANTGELFF
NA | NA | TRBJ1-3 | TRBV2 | TGTGCCAGCAGTGAACAGGGAAACACCATATATTTT | CASSEQGNTIYF
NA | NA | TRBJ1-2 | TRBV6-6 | TGTGCCAGCAGTTACGAGGGAAACTATGGCTACACCTTC | CASSYEGNYGYTF
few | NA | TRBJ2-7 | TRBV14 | TGTGCCAGCAGCCAGGGAGTTGAGGACGAGCAGTACTTC | CASSQGVEDEQYF
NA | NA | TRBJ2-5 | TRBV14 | TGTGCCAGCAGCCCCGGGGAGACCCAGTACTTC | CASSPGETQYF
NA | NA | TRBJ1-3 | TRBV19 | TGTGCCAGTACCTGGGGGGGATCTGGAAACACCATATATTTT | CASTWGGSGNTIYF
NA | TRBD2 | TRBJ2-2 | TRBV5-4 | TGTGCCAGCAGCTCACTAGCGGGGGACACCGGGGAGCTGTTTTTT | CASSSLAGDTGELFF
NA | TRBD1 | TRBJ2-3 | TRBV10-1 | TGCGCCAGTAGCGCGGACAGGGGAGCAGATACGCAGTATTTT | CASSADRGADTQYF
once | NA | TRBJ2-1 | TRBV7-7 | TGTGCTAGCAGCTGGGGCGGTGCCTACAATGAGCAGTTCTTC | CASSWGGAYNEQFF
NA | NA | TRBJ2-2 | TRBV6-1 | TGTGCCAGCAGTGGGATGGTAGCGCTCACCGGGGAGCTGTTTTTT | CASSGMVALTGELFF
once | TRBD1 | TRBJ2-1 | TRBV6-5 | TGTGCCAGCAGTAGGCCGGGACAGGGTCTCAATGAGCAGTTCTTC | CASSRPGQGLNEQFF
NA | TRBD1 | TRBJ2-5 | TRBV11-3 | TGTGCCAGCAGCTTAGGGGGGACAGGGGGTCAAGAGACCCAGTACTTC | CASSLGGTGGQETQYF
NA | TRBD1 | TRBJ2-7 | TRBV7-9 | TGTGCCAGCAGCTTAGAGACAGGGAGTCATCAATACTTC | CASSLETGSHQYF
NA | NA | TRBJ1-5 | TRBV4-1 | TGCGCCAGCAGCCAGCAAGGAGGTGGCAATCAGCCCCAGCATTTT | CASSQQGGGNQPQHF
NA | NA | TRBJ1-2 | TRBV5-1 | TGCGCCAGCAGCTTGTTGGTAGACTATGGCTACACCTTC | CASSLLVDYGYTF
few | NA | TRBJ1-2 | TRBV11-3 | TGTGCCAGCAGCTTCACAGCAGCCAACTATGGCTACACCTTC | CASSFTAANYGYTF